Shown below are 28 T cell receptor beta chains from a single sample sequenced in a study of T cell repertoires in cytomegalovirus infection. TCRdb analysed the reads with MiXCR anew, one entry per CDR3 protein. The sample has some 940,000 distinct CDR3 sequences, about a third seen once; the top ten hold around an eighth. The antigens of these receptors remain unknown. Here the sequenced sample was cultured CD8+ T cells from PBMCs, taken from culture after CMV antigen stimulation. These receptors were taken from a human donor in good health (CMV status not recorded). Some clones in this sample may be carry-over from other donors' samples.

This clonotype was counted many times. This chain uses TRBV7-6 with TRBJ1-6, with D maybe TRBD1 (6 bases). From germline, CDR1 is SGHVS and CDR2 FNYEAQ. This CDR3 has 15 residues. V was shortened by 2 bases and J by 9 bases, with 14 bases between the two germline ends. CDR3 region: CASSLTGGGSSPLHF. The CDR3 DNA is TGTGCCAGCAGCTTAACGGGAGGGGGGAGTTCACCCCTCCACTTT.

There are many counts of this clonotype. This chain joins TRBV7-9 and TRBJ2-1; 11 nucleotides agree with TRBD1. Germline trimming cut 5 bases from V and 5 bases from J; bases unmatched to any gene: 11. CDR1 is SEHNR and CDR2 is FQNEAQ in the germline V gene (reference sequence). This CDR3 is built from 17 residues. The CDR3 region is CASSPPLPGQGDNEQFF. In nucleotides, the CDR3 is TGTGCCAGCAGCCCGCCGCTTCCGGGACAGGGGGACAATGAGCAGTTCTTC. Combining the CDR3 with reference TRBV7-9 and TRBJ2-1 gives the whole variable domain DTGVSQNPRHKITKRGQNVTFRCDPISEHNRLYWYRQTLGQGPEFLTYFQNEAQLEKSRLLSDRFSAERPKGSFSTLEIQRTEQGDSAMYLCASSPPLPGQGDNEQFFGPGTRLTVL.

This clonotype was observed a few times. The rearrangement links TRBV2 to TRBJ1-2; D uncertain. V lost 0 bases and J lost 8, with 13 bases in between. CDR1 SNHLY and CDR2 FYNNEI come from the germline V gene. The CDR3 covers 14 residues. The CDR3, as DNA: TGTGCCAGCAGTGAAGCGCTCGGGGTGGAGGGCTACACCTTC. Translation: CASSEALGVEGYTF. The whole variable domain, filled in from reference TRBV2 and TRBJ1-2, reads EPEVTQTPSHQVTQMGQEVILRCVPISNHLYFYWYRQILGQKVEFLVSFYNNEISEKSEIFDDQFSVERPDGSNFTLKIRSTKLEDSAMYFCASSEALGVEGYTFGSGTRLTVV.

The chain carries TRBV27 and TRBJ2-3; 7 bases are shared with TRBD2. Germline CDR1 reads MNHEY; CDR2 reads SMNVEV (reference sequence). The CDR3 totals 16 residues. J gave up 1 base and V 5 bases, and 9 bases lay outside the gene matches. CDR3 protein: CASSLQRGIGTDTQYF. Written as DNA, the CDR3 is TGTGCCAGCAGTCTCCAGCGGGGAATTGGCACAGATACGCAGTATTTT.

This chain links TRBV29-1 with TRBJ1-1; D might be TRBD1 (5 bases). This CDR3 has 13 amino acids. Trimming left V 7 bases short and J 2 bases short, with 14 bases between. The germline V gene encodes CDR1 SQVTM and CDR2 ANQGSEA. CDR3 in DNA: TGCAGCGGGGGCACCGGGGATAACACTGAAGCTTTCTTT. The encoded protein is CSGGTGDNTEAFF.

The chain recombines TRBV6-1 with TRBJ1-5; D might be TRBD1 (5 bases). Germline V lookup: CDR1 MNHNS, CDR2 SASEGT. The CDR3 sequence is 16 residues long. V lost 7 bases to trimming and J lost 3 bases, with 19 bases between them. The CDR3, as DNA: TGTGCCAGCACTCATCGGGGCCTGGGAGACAATCAGCCCCAGCATTTT. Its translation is CASTHRGLGDNQPQHF.

CDR3 region: CASSLTTGDELNTEAFF. CDR3 DNA sequence: TGTGCCAGCAGCTTAACGACAGGGGACGAATTGAACACTGAAGCTTTCTTT. The V gene is TRBV12-3 or TRBV12-4, the J gene TRBJ1-1; 8 nucleotides match TRBD1. The CDR3 covers 17 residues. Trimming at V came to 6 bases and at J to 0 bases, leaving 12 bases not matched to a gene.

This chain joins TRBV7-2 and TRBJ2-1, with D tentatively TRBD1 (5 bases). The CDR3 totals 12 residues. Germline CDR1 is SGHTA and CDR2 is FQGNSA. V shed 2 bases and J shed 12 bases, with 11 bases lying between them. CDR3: CASSLSKDRQFF. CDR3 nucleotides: TGTGCCAGCAGCTTATCCAAAGACAGGCAGTTCTTC.

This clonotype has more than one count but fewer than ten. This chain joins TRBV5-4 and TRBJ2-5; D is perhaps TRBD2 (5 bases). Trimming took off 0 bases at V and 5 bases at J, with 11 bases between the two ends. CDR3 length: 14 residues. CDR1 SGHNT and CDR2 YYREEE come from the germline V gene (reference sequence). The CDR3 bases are TGTGCCAGCAGCTTGGGTGAGGGCGGGGAGACCCAGTACTTC. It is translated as CASSLGEGGETQYF.

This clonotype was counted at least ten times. CDR3 nucleotide sequence: TGTGCCAGCACCCCGAAGGGGACAGGGATTAATTCACCCCTCCACTTT. Translation: CASTPKGTGINSPLHF. This rearrangement joins TRBV7-9 to TRBJ1-6; 9 positions agree with TRBD1. Trimming cost V 7 bases and J 6 bases; bases outside gene matches: 10. CDR3 size: 16 residues. CDR1 SEHNR and CDR2 FQNEAQ come from the germline V gene (reference sequence).

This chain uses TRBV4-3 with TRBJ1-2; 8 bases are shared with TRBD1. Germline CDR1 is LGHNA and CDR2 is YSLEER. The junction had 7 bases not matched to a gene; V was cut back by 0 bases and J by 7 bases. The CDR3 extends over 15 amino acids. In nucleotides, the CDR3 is TGCGCCAGCAGCCAAGATCGGGGACAGGACCTTGGCTACACCTTC. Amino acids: CASSQDRGQDLGYTF.

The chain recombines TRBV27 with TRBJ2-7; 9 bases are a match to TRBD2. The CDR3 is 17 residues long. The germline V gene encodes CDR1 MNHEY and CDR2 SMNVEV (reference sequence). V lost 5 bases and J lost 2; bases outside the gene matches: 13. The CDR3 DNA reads TGTGCCAGCAGTCCCCAGAGGCGGGGGGGCTCCACCTACGAGCAGTACGTC. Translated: CASSPQRRGGSTYEQYV.

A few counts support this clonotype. The CDR3 spells CASSLSKYYGYTF. The CDR3 bases are TGTGCCAGCAGTTTATCCAAATACTATGGCTACACCTTC. The chain recombines TRBV28 with TRBJ1-2; D remains ambiguous. The ends were cut back, 1 base at V and 3 bases at J, with 6 bases in the middle. The CDR3 sequence is 13 residues long. From germline, CDR1 is MDHEN and CDR2 SYDVKM.

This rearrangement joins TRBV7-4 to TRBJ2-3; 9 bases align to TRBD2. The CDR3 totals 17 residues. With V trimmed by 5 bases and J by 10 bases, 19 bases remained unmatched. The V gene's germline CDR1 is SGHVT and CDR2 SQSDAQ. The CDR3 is CASSPRVAGVPAFPQYF. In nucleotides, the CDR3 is TGTGCCAGCAGCCCCAGGGTAGCGGGGGTCCCCGCTTTTCCGCAGTATTTT.

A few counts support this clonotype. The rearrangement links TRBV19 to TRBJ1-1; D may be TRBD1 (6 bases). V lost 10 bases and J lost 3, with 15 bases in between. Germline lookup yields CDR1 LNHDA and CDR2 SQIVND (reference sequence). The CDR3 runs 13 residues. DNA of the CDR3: TGTGCCACCAAATTCAAGGGGGACACTGAAGCTTTCTTT. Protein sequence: CATKFKGDTEAFF.

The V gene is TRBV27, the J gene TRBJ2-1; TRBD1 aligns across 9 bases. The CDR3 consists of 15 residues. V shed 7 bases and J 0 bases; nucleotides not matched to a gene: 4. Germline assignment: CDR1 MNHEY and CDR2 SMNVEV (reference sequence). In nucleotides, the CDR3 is TGTGCCAGCAAAGGGACAGGGATCTCCTACAATGAGCAGTTCTTC. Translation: CASKGTGISYNEQFF.

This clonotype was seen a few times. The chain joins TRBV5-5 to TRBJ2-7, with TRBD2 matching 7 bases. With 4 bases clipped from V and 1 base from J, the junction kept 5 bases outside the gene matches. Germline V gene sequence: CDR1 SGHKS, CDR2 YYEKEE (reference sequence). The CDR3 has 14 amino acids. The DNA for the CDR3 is TGTGCCAGCAGCGGCGGGGGATTATCCTACGAGCAGTACTTC. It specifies CASSGGGLSYEQYF.

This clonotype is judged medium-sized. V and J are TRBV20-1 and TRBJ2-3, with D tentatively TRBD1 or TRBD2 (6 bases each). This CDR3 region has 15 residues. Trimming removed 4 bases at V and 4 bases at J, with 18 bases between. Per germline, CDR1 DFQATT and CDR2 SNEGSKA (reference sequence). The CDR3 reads CSAKPFRGLPDTQYF. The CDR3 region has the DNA TGCAGTGCTAAGCCGTTTCGGGGGCTTCCAGATACGCAGTATTTT.

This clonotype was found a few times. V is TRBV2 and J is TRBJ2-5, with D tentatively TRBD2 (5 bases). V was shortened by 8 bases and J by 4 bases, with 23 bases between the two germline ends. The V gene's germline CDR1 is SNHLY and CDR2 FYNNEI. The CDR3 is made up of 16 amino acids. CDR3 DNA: TGTGCCAGCGCTTCCTGGAGGCGAGGGAGCGTAGAGACCCAGTACTTC. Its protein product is CASASWRRGSVETQYF. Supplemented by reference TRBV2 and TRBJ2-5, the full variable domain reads EPEVTQTPSHQVTQMGQEVILRCVPISNHLYFYWYRQILGQKVEFLVSFYNNEISEKSEIFDDQFSVERPDGSNFTLKIRSTKLEDSAMYFCASASWRRGSVETQYFGPGTRLLVL.

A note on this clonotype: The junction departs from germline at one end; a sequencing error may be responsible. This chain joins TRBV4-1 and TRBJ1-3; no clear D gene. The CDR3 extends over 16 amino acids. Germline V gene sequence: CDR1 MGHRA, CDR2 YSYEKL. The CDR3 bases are TGTGCCAGCAGCCAAGGTGAGACGTCCTCTGGAAACACCATATATTTT. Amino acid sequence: CASSQGETSSGNTIYF.

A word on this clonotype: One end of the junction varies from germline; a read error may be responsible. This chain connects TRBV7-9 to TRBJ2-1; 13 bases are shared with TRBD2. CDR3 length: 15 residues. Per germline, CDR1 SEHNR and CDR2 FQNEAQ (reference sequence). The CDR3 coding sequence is TGTGTCAGCAGCCCTCGACTAGCGGGGGGCAATGAGCAGTTCTTC. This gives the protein CVSSPRLAGGNEQFF.

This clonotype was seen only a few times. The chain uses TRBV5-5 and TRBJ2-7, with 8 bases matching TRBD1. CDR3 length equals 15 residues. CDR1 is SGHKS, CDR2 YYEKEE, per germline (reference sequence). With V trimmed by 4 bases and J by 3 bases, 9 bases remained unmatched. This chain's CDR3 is CASSPQTGDVYEQYF. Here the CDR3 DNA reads TGTGCCAGCAGCCCCCAGACAGGGGACGTCTACGAGCAGTACTTC.

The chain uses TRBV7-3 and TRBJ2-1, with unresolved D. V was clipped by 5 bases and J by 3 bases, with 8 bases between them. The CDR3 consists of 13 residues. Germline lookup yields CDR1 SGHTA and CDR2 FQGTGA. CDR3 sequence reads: CASSVNSYNEQFF. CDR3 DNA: TGTGCCAGCAGCGTAAACAGCTACAATGAGCAGTTCTTC.

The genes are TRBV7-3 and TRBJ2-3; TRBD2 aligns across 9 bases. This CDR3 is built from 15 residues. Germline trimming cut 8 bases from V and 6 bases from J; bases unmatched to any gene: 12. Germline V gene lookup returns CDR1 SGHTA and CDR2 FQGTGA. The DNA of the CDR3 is TGTGCCAGCCAGACCCCCAGCGGGGGGTGTGATACGCAGTATTTT. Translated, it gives CASQTPSGGCDTQYF.

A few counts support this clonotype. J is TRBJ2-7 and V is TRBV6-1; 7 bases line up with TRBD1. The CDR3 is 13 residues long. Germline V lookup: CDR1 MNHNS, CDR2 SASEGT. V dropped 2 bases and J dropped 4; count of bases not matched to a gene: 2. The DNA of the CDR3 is TGTGCCAGCAGTGAATTGGGACAGTACGAGCAGTACTTC. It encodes CASSELGQYEQYF.

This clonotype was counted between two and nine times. The CDR3 coding sequence is TGTGCCAGTAGGCCAGGAGGGGGGATATCAGATACGCAGTATTTT. Protein: CASRPGGGISDTQYF. The V and J genes are TRBV19 and TRBJ2-3; D assignment may be TRBD1 or TRBD2 (6 bases each). Germline CDR1 is LNHDA and CDR2 is SQIVND (reference sequence). Trimming took off 6 bases at V and 4 bases at J, with 17 bases between the two ends. CDR3 length: 15 amino acids.

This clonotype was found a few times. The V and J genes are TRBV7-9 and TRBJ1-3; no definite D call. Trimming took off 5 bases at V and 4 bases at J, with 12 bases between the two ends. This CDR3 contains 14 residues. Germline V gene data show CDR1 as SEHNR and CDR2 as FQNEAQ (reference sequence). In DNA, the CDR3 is TGTGCCAGCAGCCCCATTTTGAGGGGAAACACCATATATTTT. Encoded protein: CASSPILRGNTIYF.

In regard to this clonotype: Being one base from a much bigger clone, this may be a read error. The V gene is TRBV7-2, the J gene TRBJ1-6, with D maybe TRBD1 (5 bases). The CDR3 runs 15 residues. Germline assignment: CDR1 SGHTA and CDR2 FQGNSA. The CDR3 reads CVSSLRSGVNSPLHF. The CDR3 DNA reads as TGTGTCAGCAGCTTAAGGTCGGGGGTCAATTCACCCCTCCACTTT.